This T cell receptor (beta chain) was sequenced for a study of radiation and T cells in renal cell carcinoma. Study-wide background: Nephrectomy followed 15 Gy stereotactic body radiation by 4 weeks.

Broader study findings: Top tumor clonotypes rose in blood 2 weeks post-radiation, then contracted.

Sample time point: baseline pretreatment blood. Treatment meaning: 15 Gy SBRT to primary tumor, nephrectomy 4 weeks later. Blood was sampled at baseline, 2 weeks and 4 weeks after SBRT. The tumor was a clear cell renal cell carcinoma. For this clone: Antigen specificity is unknown.

This CDR3 spans 13 amino acids. The V end was cut by 5 bases, the J end by 4 bases, with 11 bases between. Germline V gives CDR1 SEHNR, CDR2 FQNEAQ (reference sequence). Repertoires were generated with immunoSEQ multiplex PCR, while TCRdb's copy carries only in-frame clones and drops some. The data contain 85,000 to 100,000 clones, 86% of them singletons. This chain connects TRBV7-9 to TRBJ1-1, with a weak D call TRBD1 (5 bases). Sequencing used blood, obtained from a patient whose treatment included radiotherapy and nephrectomy. This TCR derives from a man aged 50 or older with renal cell carcinoma. Here the CDR3 reads CASSLTEVTEAFF. The CDR3 DNA follows: TGTGCCAGCAGCCTGACAGAAGTCACTGAAGCTTTCTTT.